These 32 T cell receptor beta chains came from one sample sequenced in a study of blood T cell repertoires in COVID-19. Generated by immunoSEQ multiplex PCR, the TCRdb table keeps only in-frame clones and is missing some. The sample yields roughly 170,000 clones, around two thirds seen once. The sample consisted of peripheral blood. Every receptor here comes from a woman older than 75 with acute or convalescent COVID-19.

The chain has TRBV28 and TRBJ1-6; a possible D gene is TRBD1 (5 bases). The length of the CDR3 is 16 residues. CDR1 MDHEN and CDR2 SYDVKM come from the germline V gene. V lost 6 bases and J 7 bases, leaving 19 bases between the germline ends. As DNA, the CDR3 is TGTGCCAGCAGCGCCTTGGGGCAGGTGATAAATTCACCCCTCCACTTT. It is translated as CASSALGQVINSPLHF.

By share, this clone counts as medium-sized. This chain uses TRBV5-1 with TRBJ2-5, with unresolved D. Germline V gene data show CDR1 as SGHRS and CDR2 as YFSETQ. CDR3 length: 13 residues. Trimming removed 3 bases at V and 1 base at J, with 7 bases between. CDR3 sequence (DNA): TGCGCCAGCAGCTCACAGTTCCAAGAGACCCAGTACTTC. It is translated as CASSSQFQETQYF.

This clone was found a few times. The V gene is TRBV6-4, the J gene TRBJ2-2, with TRBD2 matching over 11 bases. Germline values: CDR1 MRHNA, CDR2 SNTAGT. CDR3 length equals 16 residues. The V and J ends lost 3 bases and 2 bases, in that order; junction bases with no gene match: 2. The CDR3 DNA reads TGTGCCAGCAGTGATACTAGCGGGAGTAACACCGGGGAGCTGTTTTTT. Protein product: CASSDTSGSNTGELFF.

The chain combines TRBV27 with TRBJ1-6; D unresolved. Trimming shortened V by 5 bases and J by 3 bases, and 11 bases separated the two germline ends. The CDR3 loop spans 15 amino acids. Germline V gives CDR1 MNHEY, CDR2 SMNVEV (reference sequence). The CDR3 nucleotides read TGTGCCAGCAGTCCCTCCAGGCTCTATAATTCACCCCTCCACTTT. Its translation: CASSPSRLYNSPLHF.

V gene TRBV24-1 combines with J gene TRBJ2-1; D ambiguous. Per the germline V gene, CDR1 is KGHDR and CDR2 is SFDVKD. The V gene lost 4 bases and the J gene lost 8 bases, with 8 bases spanning the gap. This CDR3 is 12 amino acids long. The CDR3 nucleotides read TGTGCCACCAGTGAGGGCAGGTATGAGCAGTTCTTC. This translates into CATSEGRYEQFF.

The V gene is TRBV28, the J gene TRBJ2-7; 7 positions agree with TRBD2. The length of the CDR3 is 14 residues. With V trimmed by 3 bases and J by 3 bases, 5 bases remained unmatched. Per germline, CDR1 MDHEN and CDR2 SYDVKM. This chain's CDR3 is CASSLVLAVYEQYF. For the CDR3, the DNA is TGTGCCAGCAGTTTGGTGCTAGCGGTCTACGAGCAGTACTTC.

This chain connects TRBV19 to TRBJ1-5, with a weak D call TRBD1 (5 bases). The CDR3 has 13 residues. Germline V gene sequence: CDR1 LNHDA, CDR2 SQIVND (reference sequence). V lost 3 bases and J 5 bases, leaving 8 bases between the germline ends. The CDR3 spells CASSIRDDQPQHF. The CDR3, as DNA: TGTGCCAGTAGTATCAGGGATGATCAGCCCCAGCATTTT.

This clone has more than one count but fewer than ten. The rearrangement links TRBV11-2 to TRBJ2-1, with TRBD2 matching 11 bases. V shed 1 base, J shed 7 bases, and the junction held 0 bases outside the gene matches. The CDR3 totals 14 residues. Germline CDR1 is SGHAT and CDR2 is FQNNGV. CDR3 sequence: CASSLGLAGNEQFF. DNA for the CDR3: TGTGCCAGCAGCTTAGGACTAGCGGGGAATGAGCAGTTCTTC. Full variable domain (rest looked up from reference TRBV11-2 and TRBJ2-1): EAGVAQSPRYKIIEKRQSVAFWCNPISGHATLYWYQQILGQGPKLLIQFQNNGVVDDSQLPKDRFSAERLKGVDSTLKIQPAKLEDSAVYLCASSLGLAGNEQFFGPGTRLTVL.

This chain connects TRBV7-2 to TRBJ2-1, with 9 bases that match TRBD2. CDR3 length: 14 residues. Germline V gene data show CDR1 as SGHTA and CDR2 as FQGNSA. Unmatched junction bases numbered 8, after V lost 6 bases and J lost 8 bases. The CDR3 sequence: CASRSDPSGDEQFF. CDR3 nucleotides: TGTGCCAGCAGATCGGACCCTAGCGGGGATGAGCAGTTCTTC.

Here the CDR3 reads CASSEGLRGEQYF. DNA for the CDR3: TGTGCCAGCAGTGAAGGGTTGCGTGGCGAGCAGTACTTC. The chain links TRBV2 to TRBJ2-7; unclear D gene. Germline V lookup: CDR1 SNHLY, CDR2 FYNNEI. The ends were cut back, 1 base at V and 6 bases at J, with 10 bases in the middle. This CDR3 has 13 amino acids.

The J gene is TRBJ1-2, the V gene TRBV30; 9 positions match TRBD1. Germline V gives CDR1 GTSNPN, CDR2 SVGIG (reference sequence). The CDR3 contains 15 residues. V was clipped by 2 bases and J by 2 bases; unmatched bases: 6. CDR3 loop: CAWSQGQGINYGYTF. CDR3 in DNA: TGTGCCTGGAGTCAGGGACAGGGAATCAACTATGGCTACACCTTC.

The V gene is TRBV12-5, the J gene TRBJ2-7; the match to TRBD1 covers 7 bases. CDR3 length: 18 amino acids. V lost 1 base and J lost 6; bases outside the gene matches: 18. Germline V gene lookup returns CDR1 LGHNT and CDR2 FRNRAP. In nucleotides, the CDR3 is TGTGCTAGTGGTTTGGCTCCCCAGAGGACAGGTGTTTCTGTCGAGCAGTACTTC. This encodes CASGLAPQRTGVSVEQYF.

This rearrangement joins TRBV5-6 to TRBJ2-1; 7 nucleotides align to TRBD1. Germline CDR1 and CDR2: SGHDT and YYEEEE. The CDR3 contains 15 residues. V lost 1 base, J lost 3 bases, and 4 bases stayed unmatched. The CDR3 spells CASSLTGTVYNEQFF. The CDR3 DNA sequence: TGTGCCAGCAGCTTGACCGGGACAGTCTACAATGAGCAGTTCTTC.

The J gene is TRBJ1-2, the V gene TRBV9; D uncertain. The germline V gene has CDR1 SGDLS and CDR2 YYNGEE. The CDR3 extends over 14 amino acids. Trimming removed 3 bases at V and 2 bases at J, with 11 bases between. The chain's CDR3 is CASSAAGRNYGYTF. DNA for the CDR3: TGTGCCAGCAGCGCGGCCGGGAGGAACTATGGCTACACCTTC.

The chain joins TRBV10-3 to TRBJ1-6; D remains ambiguous. The ends were cut back, 6 bases at V and 7 bases at J, with 13 bases in the middle. The CDR3 is made up of 14 amino acids. Germline V gene lookup returns CDR1 ENHRY and CDR2 SYGVKD. CDR3 nucleotide sequence: TGTGCCATCAGCCTAGACGGAGAGAATTCACCCCTCCACTTT. This codes for CAISLDGENSPLHF.

The rearrangement uses TRBV7-8 and TRBJ1-1, with 7 bases identical to TRBD1. The CDR3 is made up of 15 amino acids. V lost 5 bases, J lost 1 base, and 7 bases stayed unmatched. Germline CDR1 SGHVS, CDR2 FQNEAQ. The CDR3 region has the DNA TGTGCCAGCAGCCCCCGACAGGGAGGGAACACTGAAGCTTTCTTT. Translation: CASSPRQGGNTEAFF.

The rearrangement joins TRBV4-3 to TRBJ2-2; D may be TRBD2 (5 bases). V dropped 1 base and J dropped 4 bases, with 7 bases sitting between them. The germline V gene has CDR1 LGHNA and CDR2 YSLEER. The CDR3 covers 14 residues. In DNA, the CDR3 is TGCGCCAGCAGCCAAGGGACTTCCACCGGGGAGCTGTTTTTT. Translation gives CASSQGTSTGELFF.

V is TRBV2 and J is TRBJ1-1, with D possibly being TRBD1 (6 bases). The germline gives CDR1 SNHLY, CDR2 FYNNEI. Trimming pared 3 bases from V and 4 bases from J, leaving 15 bases between. The CDR3 covers 15 residues. The CDR3 bases are TGTGCCAGCAGTGACAGGCAGGGAGGGGGCACTGAAGCTTTCTTT. Protein sequence: CASSDRQGGGTEAFF.

The rearrangement joins TRBV4-2 to TRBJ2-7; 7 nucleotides match TRBD2. This CDR3 contains 16 residues. The V segment lost 0 bases and the J segment 2 bases; nucleotides outside the gene matches: 7. CDR1 and CDR2 (germline): LGHNA, YNFKEQ. CDR3 amino acids: CASSQEPGLAAYEQYF. In DNA, the CDR3 is TGTGCCAGCAGCCAAGAACCTGGCCTAGCGGCCTACGAGCAGTACTTC.

This clone has at least ten counts. The genes are TRBV7-8 and TRBJ2-5; weak D call: TRBD1 (5 bases). The V and J ends lost 4 bases and 2 bases respectively, with 20 bases between them. The CDR3 is made up of 17 amino acids. CDR1 is SGHVS and CDR2 is FQNEAQ in the germline V gene. The CDR3 DNA is TGTGCCAGCAGCTACGGGCGGCTAGGGGCGGAACAAGAGACCCAGTACTTC. It specifies CASSYGRLGAEQETQYF.

The chain has TRBV30 and TRBJ2-1; 11 positions agree with TRBD2. Germline V gene lookup returns CDR1 GTSNPN and CDR2 SVGIG (reference sequence). The CDR3 consists of 19 residues. Trimming at V came to 3 bases and at J to 0 bases, leaving 13 bases not matched to a gene. The CDR3 region is CAWSSSGLAGGSSYNEQFF. CDR3 nucleotides: TGTGCCTGGAGCTCCTCCGGGCTAGCGGGAGGAAGCTCCTACAATGAGCAGTTCTTC.

The chain combines TRBV28 with TRBJ1-5, with a tentative D call TRBD1 (5 bases). The CDR3 is made up of 15 amino acids. The germline CDR1 and CDR2 sequences are MDHEN and SYDVKM. V lost 5 bases and J 5 bases, leaving 16 bases between the germline ends. The CDR3 here is CASSPLGGGDQPQHF. DNA of the CDR3: TGTGCCAGCAGTCCGCTGGGGGGGGGAGATCAGCCCCAGCATTTT. The whole variable domain, remainder taken from reference TRBV28 and TRBJ1-5, is DVKVTQSSRYLVKRTGEKVFLECVQDMDHENMFWYRQDPGLGLRLIYFSYDVKMKEKGDIPEGYSVSREKKERFSLILESASTNQTSMYLCASSPLGGGDQPQHFGDGTRLSIL.

This chain joins TRBV5-1 and TRBJ1-1, with 7 bases matching TRBD1. The length of the CDR3 is 15 residues. The germline CDR1 and CDR2 sequences are SGHRS and YFSETQ. Trimming cost V 2 bases and J 2 bases; bases outside gene matches: 6. The CDR3 nucleotides read TGCGCCAGCAGCTTAAGGACAGGCTACAACACTGAAGCTTTCTTT. Protein product: CASSLRTGYNTEAFF.

This clone was observed a single time. The V and J genes are TRBV24-1 and TRBJ2-1, with TRBD1 matching over 8 bases. This CDR3 contains 14 residues. Trimming took 10 bases from V and 1 from J; bases not matched to a gene: 5. CDR1 and CDR2 from the germline V gene are KGHDR and SFDVKD. The CDR3 DNA reads as TGTGCCACTCAAACAGGGGGTTCCTACAATGAGCAGTTCTTC. This translates into CATQTGGSYNEQFF.

The chain couples TRBV6-1 to TRBJ2-5; 7 nucleotides agree with TRBD1. CDR3 size: 15 residues. Looked up from germline, CDR1 is MNHNS and CDR2 is SASEGT. The V segment lost 2 bases and the J segment 2 bases; nucleotides outside the gene matches: 5. The CDR3 DNA reads as TGTGCCAGCAGTGAACTTTTGGGACAGCAAGAGACCCAGTACTTC. Translated, it gives CASSELLGQQETQYF.

The V and J genes are TRBV28 and TRBJ1-4, with D perhaps TRBD1 (6 bases). The CDR3 runs 14 residues. V lost 2 bases and J 4 bases, leaving 8 bases between the germline ends. The germline CDR1 and CDR2 sequences are MDHEN and SYDVKM. CDR3 region: CASSLGQSNEKLFF. CDR3 DNA: TGTGCCAGCAGTTTAGGACAGAGTAATGAAAAACTGTTTTTT.

J is TRBJ2-1 and V is TRBV3-1 (or the pseudogene TRBV3-2); 7 nucleotides line up with TRBD1. CDR1 is LGHDT, CDR2 YNNKEL, per germline (reference sequence). V was pared by 1 base and J by 0 bases, with 3 bases of the junction left unmatched. This CDR3 spans 16 amino acids. The CDR3 loop is CASSQAGQPSYNEQFF. The CDR3 DNA reads TGTGCCAGCAGCCAAGCGGGACAGCCCTCCTACAATGAGCAGTTCTTC.

The chain employs TRBV19 and TRBJ1-1; no firm D call. With 5 bases removed from V and 1 base from J, the gap between germline ends came to 11 bases. Germline lookup yields CDR1 LNHDA and CDR2 SQIVND (reference sequence). The CDR3 runs 14 residues. This CDR3 is CASSSHSGNTEAFF. The CDR3 DNA is TGTGCCAGTAGTTCCCATTCCGGGAACACTGAAGCTTTCTTT.

This CDR3 reads CAWSAGAETQYF. The CDR3 bases are TGTGCCTGGAGTGCGGGAGCTGAGACCCAGTACTTC. The chain uses TRBV30 and TRBJ2-5; D perhaps matches TRBD2 (6 bases). The germline CDR1 and CDR2 sequences are GTSNPN and SVGIG (reference sequence). The CDR3 is made up of 12 amino acids. V lost 1 base, J lost 5 bases, and 8 bases lay in between.

J is TRBJ2-1 and V is TRBV7-6; D gene ambiguous. The CDR3 contains 14 residues. Trimming pared 5 bases from V and 0 bases from J, leaving 8 bases between. Per germline, CDR1 SGHVS and CDR2 FNYEAQ. The CDR3 sequence is CASSGGSSYNEQFF. CDR3 nucleotides: TGTGCCAGCAGCGGCGGTAGCTCCTACAATGAGCAGTTCTTC.

V usage is TRBV11-2 and J usage is TRBJ1-5; TRBD1 might be the D (5 bases). V was clipped by 0 bases and J by 4 bases, with 7 bases between them. Per germline, CDR1 SGHAT and CDR2 FQNNGV. The CDR3 is made up of 14 amino acids. CDR3: CASSLDGGNQPQHF. DNA of the CDR3: TGTGCCAGCAGCTTAGATGGGGGGAATCAGCCCCAGCATTTT.

This clone was seen a single time. V and J are TRBV24-1 and TRBJ2-7; perhaps TRBD2 as D (5 bases). The CDR3 is 15 residues long. From germline, CDR1 is KGHDR and CDR2 SFDVKD. V was pared by 3 bases and J by 2 bases, with 13 bases between. The DNA of the CDR3 is TGTGCCACCAGTGATGCGGTAGCGTCGACCTACGAGCAGTACTTC. Its protein is CATSDAVASTYEQYF.